The sample holds a few counts of the clone carrying this T cell receptor beta chain. Its cognate antigen is unknown. These data come from a study of blood T cells in healthy people across ages. Ranging in age from about 6 to 100, the donors were healthy Caucasian individuals from Russia. Every donor gave 8.5 to 10 milliliters of peripheral blood. Study findings and constraints: Measured against age, TCR beta diversity per million T cells decreased in a roughly linear manner. Naive CD4+ cells and diversity were both higher in long-lived donors than in aged donors.

V was trimmed by 7 bases and J by 0 bases, leaving 18 bases between them. This CDR3 has 16 residues. Primers used in a second PCR of roughly 6 to 12 cycles were a sample-barcoded 5' primer and a J-beta primer mix. MiXCR was run by TCRdb on the 5' RACE reads, yielding one entry per CDR3 protein. The profile shows about 640,000 distinct CDR3 sequences, under 65% of them singletons. Material: blood. The chain couples TRBV12-3 or TRBV12-4 to TRBJ1-1; possibly TRBD1 for D (6 bases). This receptor was identified in a man between 60 and 75 years old in good health. Here the CDR3 DNA reads TGTGCCAGCACTGAGGAGACAGGACCCATGAACACTGAAGCTTTCTTT. Protein sequence: CASTEETGPMNTEAFF.